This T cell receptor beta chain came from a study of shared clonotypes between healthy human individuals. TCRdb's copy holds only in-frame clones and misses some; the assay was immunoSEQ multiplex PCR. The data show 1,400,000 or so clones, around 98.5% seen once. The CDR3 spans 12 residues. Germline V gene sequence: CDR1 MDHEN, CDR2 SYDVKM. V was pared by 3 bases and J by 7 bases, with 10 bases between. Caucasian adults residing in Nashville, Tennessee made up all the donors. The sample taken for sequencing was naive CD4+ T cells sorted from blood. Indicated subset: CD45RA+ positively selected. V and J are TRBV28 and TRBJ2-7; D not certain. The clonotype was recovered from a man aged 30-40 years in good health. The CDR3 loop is CASSFPLGEQYF. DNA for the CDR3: TGTGCCAGCAGTTTCCCCTTGGGTGAGCAGTACTTC.